These T cell receptor beta chains were read from a single sample in a study of blood T cells in healthy people across ages. TCRdb itself ran the 5' RACE reads through MiXCR, one entry per CDR3 protein. The repertoire holds hundreds of thousands of distinct CDR3 sequences, with more than 55% as singletons. The sample comprised blood. The receptors derive from a man aged 35-49 years in good health. Each CDR3 is given with its conserved first and last residue. Fields, in order: CDR3 DNA, CDR3 protein, clone size, J gene, D gene, V gene. The D gene is left open where the match is weak. Some rows mark clone size as missing; the rest say once, few, many or name a class of expanded clone.

TGTGCCAGCAGCGCTGCTACAGGGGAAAACATTCAGTACTTC | CASSAATGENIQYF | few | TRBJ2-4 | TRBD1 | TRBV9
TGTGCCAGCAACAGCGCAGAGCTAACAGCAGATACGCAGTATTTT | CASNSAELTADTQYF | - | TRBJ2-3 | - | TRBV6-5
TGTGCCAGCAGCGATCCAGGGTCGGAGGAGCAGTACTTC | CASSDPGSEEQYF | - | TRBJ2-4 | - | TRBV7-6
TGTGCCAGCAGTTTTTTAGCGGGAGTTGACGAGCAGTACTTC | CASSFLAGVDEQYF | - | TRBJ2-7 | TRBD2 | TRBV28
TGTGCCAGCAGTTACGAGCTTGGCAATCAGCCCCAGCATTTT | CASSYELGNQPQHF | - | TRBJ1-5 | - | TRBV6-2/TRBV6-3
TGCGCCAGCAGCTTTCGGAGCTCCTACGAGCAGTACTTC | CASSFRSSYEQYF | many | TRBJ2-7 | - | TRBV5-1
TGTGCCAGCAGTGGTGTAGGGAGCACAGATACGCAGTATTTT | CASSGVGSTDTQYF | - | TRBJ2-3 | - | TRBV6-4
TGTGCCAGCAGCGTAGAAGCGGGCGGTAGGGGCACGCGGTATTTT | CASSVEAGGRGTRYF | - | TRBJ2-3 | - | TRBV9
TGCGCCAGCAGCTCCGCATCACTAGCGGGAGGGTTCACAGATACGCAGTATTTT | CASSSASLAGGFTDTQYF | few | TRBJ2-3 | TRBD2 | TRBV5-1
TGTGCCAGCTCACCGAACAGCAAGGACACTGAAGCTTTCTTT | CASSPNSKDTEAFF | - | TRBJ1-1 | - | TRBV18
TGTGCCAGCAAGCCAGGTGTTAGCGGTCCACTCAATGAGCAGTTCTTC | CASKPGVSGPLNEQFF | - | TRBJ2-1 | - | TRBV14
TGTGCCACCGGCAGCGACAGGGTCTACGAGCAGTACTTC | CATGSDRVYEQYF | once | TRBJ2-7 | TRBD1 | TRBV15
TGCGCCAGCACAGCCGGGGAGTCTGGGTTTTACGAGCAGTACTTC | CASTAGESGFYEQYF | few | TRBJ2-7 | - | TRBV5-1
TGTGCCACCAGCAGAACAGGGGCTACCCAACAGCCCCAGCATTTT | CATSRTGATQQPQHF | - | TRBJ1-5 | TRBD1 | TRBV15
TGCAGTGCTAGAGATCCCTACCGGGACTATAACTACTACGAGCAGTACTTC | CSARDPYRDYNYYEQYF | few | TRBJ2-7 | TRBD2 | TRBV20-1
TGTGCCATCAGTGATACCGCCAACTACGAGCAGTACTTC | CAISDTANYEQYF | - | TRBJ2-7 | - | TRBV10-3
TGTGCCAGCAGTTTAAGGCTAGCGGGAGGGCCCGGCAGAGTCCATGAGCAGTTCTTC | CASSLRLAGGPGRVHEQFF | few | TRBJ2-1 | TRBD2 | TRBV27
TGTGCCATGGGGACTAGCGGGAGAAGGGATAATGAGCAGTTCTTC | CAMGTSGRRDNEQFF | - | TRBJ2-1 | TRBD2 | TRBV10-3
TGTGCCATCAGTGGGCAGACAGGGGGCGTCTATGGCTACACCTTC | CAISGQTGGVYGYTF | few | TRBJ1-2 | TRBD1 | TRBV10-3
TGCGCCAGCAGCCCCTCCGAGGGTCTAGCCGACGAGCAGTACTTC | CASSPSEGLADEQYF | - | TRBJ2-7 | - | TRBV4-3
TGTGCCAGCAGCTTAGGATTGAGCGGGGGATACGAGCAGTACTTC | CASSLGLSGGYEQYF | - | TRBJ2-7 | TRBD2 | TRBV7-2
TGTGCCAGCAGTTCAAACCTCGGACATCTTAGAACAGATACGCAGTATTTT | CASSSNLGHLRTDTQYF | - | TRBJ2-3 | - | TRBV28
TGCAGTGCTTCGGACGTAACAGGTTGGGCTGGAAACACCATATATTTT | CSASDVTGWAGNTIYF | - | TRBJ1-3 | - | TRBV20-1
TGTGCCAGCAGCTTAGTGTTCGCGGAGACCCAGTACTTC | CASSLVFAETQYF | many | TRBJ2-5 | - | TRBV7-6
TGTGCCAGCAGCTCGGACCCGGGGGGGGAGACCCAGTACTTC | CASSSDPGGETQYF | - | TRBJ2-5 | TRBD2 | TRBV7-6
TGTGCCAGCAAGTTAGGCACGAACACTGAAGCTTTCTTT | CASKLGTNTEAFF | - | TRBJ1-1 | - | TRBV6-6
TGCAGCGTCTTAAAGACTAACTATGGCTACACCTTC | CSVLKTNYGYTF | once | TRBJ1-2 | - | TRBV29-1
TGTGCCATCCGAGACCCTACTAGTATTGGAACAGATACGCAGTATTTT | CAIRDPTSIGTDTQYF | few | TRBJ2-3 | - | TRBV10-3
TGCGCCAGCAGCCAATACGGGACAGGACAAACGGAGCAGTACTTC | CASSQYGTGQTEQYF | - | TRBJ2-7 | TRBD1 | TRBV4-3
TGCAGCGTTGAAGAAACGGGGGGCCTAGAGACCCAGTACTTC | CSVEETGGLETQYF | - | TRBJ2-5 | - | TRBV29-1
TGTGCCACCAGCAGACCCCTAGCGCAGGGGGAGACCCAGTACTTC | CATSRPLAQGETQYF | - | TRBJ2-5 | - | TRBV15
TGTGCCACCAGCAGAGATCGGGTTGGGACCCAGTACTTC | CATSRDRVGTQYF | few | TRBJ2-5 | - | TRBV15
TGTGCCAGCAGCTTCGTCTCGTCGCGAGAAGAGACCCAGTACTTC | CASSFVSSREETQYF | - | TRBJ2-5 | - | TRBV7-2
TGTGCCAGCAGCCCCGGGTCCCGGGATACGCAGTATTTT | CASSPGSRDTQYF | - | TRBJ2-3 | - | TRBV7-3
TGTGCCAGCAGTCCGACCAGGGCATATGGCTACACCTTC | CASSPTRAYGYTF | - | TRBJ1-2 | - | TRBV7-9
TGTGCCAGCAGTTCGGACTTGGACGAGCAGTACTTC | CASSSDLDEQYF | - | TRBJ2-7 | - | TRBV28